The next 24 T cell receptor beta chains were all read from a single sample in a study of shared clonotypes between healthy human individuals. TCRdb's copy holds only in-frame clones and misses some; the assay was immunoSEQ multiplex PCR. There are roughly 2.5 million clones in the sample; roughly nine tenths occur only once, and more than 0.12% lies in the top ten. Sequencing used naive CD4+ T cells sorted from blood. Subset indicated: CD45RA+ positively selected. Every receptor here comes from a man younger than 35 in good health.

For the CDR3, the DNA is TGTGCCAGCAGTGGGTGGGCCACGTATTCAGATACGCAGTATTTT. It yields the protein CASSGWATYSDTQYF. The chain combines TRBV2 with TRBJ2-3; no clear D. V lost 4 bases, J lost 4 bases, and 15 bases lay in between. This CDR3 spans 15 amino acids. The germline V gene has CDR1 SNHLY and CDR2 FYNNEI.

This chain joins TRBV19 and TRBJ1-1, with D possibly matching TRBD1 (6 bases). Trimming removed 5 bases from V and 10 bases from J, with 20 bases in between. CDR1 is LNHDA, CDR2 SQIVND, per germline (reference sequence). The CDR3 runs to 14 residues. The CDR3 spells CASSYRVGGLGAFF. DNA for the CDR3: TGTGCCAGTAGTTACAGGGTCGGGGGGCTTGGAGCTTTCTTT.

V usage is TRBV10-3 and J usage is TRBJ2-5; TRBD1 aligns across 8 bases. Germline assignment: CDR1 ENHRY and CDR2 SYGVKD. The CDR3 has 12 amino acids. With 11 bases clipped from V and 1 base from J, the junction kept 3 bases outside the gene matches. The CDR3 DNA sequence: TGTGCCGTCGGACAGGGCCAAGAGACCCAGTACTTC. Translation: CAVGQGQETQYF.

This chain uses TRBV7-3 with TRBJ2-2; possible D gene TRBD1, 5 bases. With 3 bases removed from V and 6 bases from J, the gap between germline ends came to 8 bases. Germline CDR1 and CDR2: SGHTA and FQGTGA. The CDR3 length is 13 residues. DNA for the CDR3: TGTGCCAGCAGCTTGACAGACGCCGGGGAGCTGTTTTTT. It specifies CASSLTDAGELFF.

This clone was seen once. V and J are TRBV7-2 and TRBJ2-1; D is unclear. The germline gives CDR1 SGHTA, CDR2 FQGNSA. The ends were cut back, 3 bases at V and 1 base at J, with 19 bases in the middle. The CDR3 sequence is 18 residues long. The CDR3 loop reads CASSFLSSAFGSYNEQFF. The CDR3 DNA reads as TGTGCCAGCAGCTTTCTCTCTTCAGCGTTTGGATCCTACAATGAGCAGTTCTTC.

The chain links TRBV18 to TRBJ2-2; perhaps TRBD2 as D (6 bases). This CDR3 has 16 amino acids. Trimming shortened V by 1 base and J by 1 base, and 10 bases separated the two germline ends. CDR1 is KGHSH and CDR2 is LQKENI in the germline V gene. The CDR3 DNA follows: TGTGCCAGCTCACCACTAACTAGCAAGAACACCGGGGAGCTGTTTTTT. Amino acid sequence: CASSPLTSKNTGELFF.

The V and J genes are TRBV30 and TRBJ1-4, with D unresolved. Trimming stripped 1 base from V and 3 bases from J, with 6 bases between. The CDR3 totals 13 residues. Looked up from germline, CDR1 is GTSNPN and CDR2 is SVGIG (reference sequence). The CDR3 protein is CAWSGLANEKLFF. In nucleotides, the CDR3 is TGTGCCTGGAGTGGGCTGGCTAATGAAAAACTGTTTTTT. Filled out from reference TRBV30 and TRBJ1-4, the complete variable domain reads SQTIHQWPATLVQPVGSPLSLECTVEGTSNPNLYWYRQAAGRGLQLLFYSVGIGQISSEVPQNLSASRPQDRQFILSSKKLLLSDSGFYLCAWSGLANEKLFFGSGTQLSVL.

The chain carries TRBV7-9 and TRBJ2-7; unclear D gene. V dropped 3 bases and J dropped 2 bases, with 8 bases sitting between them. Germline lookup yields CDR1 SEHNR and CDR2 FQNEAQ (reference sequence). The CDR3 runs to 13 residues. The CDR3 loop reads CASSLTVTYEQYF. For the CDR3, the DNA is TGTGCCAGCAGCTTGACTGTGACCTACGAGCAGTACTTC. The full variable domain, with the rest looked up from reference TRBV7-9 and TRBJ2-7, is DTGVSQNPRHKITKRGQNVTFRCDPISEHNRLYWYRQTLGQGPEFLTYFQNEAQLEKSRLLSDRFSAERPKGSFSTLEIQRTEQGDSAMYLCASSLTVTYEQYFGPGTRLTVT.

The chain is built from TRBV11-3 and TRBJ2-1, with 9 bases fitting TRBD2. The CDR3 has 13 amino acids. CDR1 SGHNT and CDR2 YENEEA come from the germline V gene. V gave up 5 bases and J gave up 7 bases; unmatched junction bases: 3. As DNA, the CDR3 is TGTGCCAGCAGCCCAAGCGGGGGGAATGAGCAGTTCTTC. Its translation: CASSPSGGNEQFF.

The chain uses TRBV7-2 and TRBJ2-1; the D gene is possibly TRBD2 (6 bases). The germline CDR1 and CDR2 sequences are SGHTA and FQGNSA. Trimming left V 2 bases short and J 2 bases short, with 16 bases between. CDR3 size: 17 residues. Here the CDR3 reads CASSLRRGVLTYNEQFF. For the CDR3, the DNA is TGTGCCAGCAGCTTAAGACGCGGGGTCCTTACCTACAATGAGCAGTTCTTC.

This clone is a singleton in its sample. J is TRBJ1-5 and V is TRBV28; 7 bases are a match to TRBD1. This CDR3 is built from 15 residues. Germline V gene sequence: CDR1 MDHEN, CDR2 SYDVKM. After removal of 6 bases from V and 2 bases from J, the junction contained 7 bases not matched to a gene. This chain's CDR3 is CASSTRQGGNQPQHF. In DNA, the CDR3 is TGTGCCAGCAGCACAAGACAGGGAGGCAATCAGCCCCAGCATTTT.

The V and J genes are TRBV9 and TRBJ1-2, with D unresolved. With 1 base removed from V and 4 bases from J, the gap between germline ends came to 8 bases. The CDR3 sequence is 13 residues long. The germline gives CDR1 SGDLS, CDR2 YYNGEE. The CDR3 DNA follows: TGTGCCAGCAGCGTATTGGGGTCCTATGGCTACACCTTC. Protein sequence: CASSVLGSYGYTF.

The chain has TRBV4-1 and TRBJ2-5, with 11 bases identical to TRBD2. V was clipped by 1 base and J by 4 bases; unmatched bases: 8. There are 17 residues in the CDR3. Per the germline V gene, CDR1 is MGHRA and CDR2 is YSYEKL. The CDR3: CASSQGNGLAGRETQYF. The DNA for the CDR3 is TGCGCCAGCAGCCAAGGAAATGGACTAGCGGGTAGAGAGACCCAGTACTTC.

The chain's CDR3 is CAISESGTGRNIQYF. The CDR3 DNA sequence: TGTGCCATCAGTGAGTCAGGGACAGGGCGAAACATTCAGTACTTC. The chain has TRBV10-3 and TRBJ2-4; 9 nucleotides match TRBD1. Germline V gene sequence: CDR1 ENHRY, CDR2 SYGVKD. The CDR3 covers 15 residues. V shed 0 bases, J shed 6 bases, and the junction held 3 bases outside the gene matches.

This chain links TRBV4-1 with TRBJ1-1, with 8 bases matching TRBD1. Germline V gene lookup returns CDR1 MGHRA and CDR2 YSYEKL. J lost 1 base, V lost 1 base, and 5 bases had no gene match. CDR3 size: 16 residues. The CDR3 DNA sequence: TGCGCCAGCAGCCAAGCCCGGACAGGGAGGAACACTGAAGCTTTCTTT. Amino acids: CASSQARTGRNTEAFF.

The rearrangement uses TRBV20-1 and TRBJ2-2; no clear D gene. Germline CDR1 reads DFQATT; CDR2 reads SNEGSKA (reference sequence). The CDR3 has 11 residues. V lost 4 bases and J lost 7, with 7 bases in between. The CDR3 DNA follows: TGCAGTGCTACGGACGTCGGGGAGCTGTTTTTT. It yields the protein CSATDVGELFF.

The rearrangement joins TRBV18 to TRBJ2-3, with TRBD1 identical over 8 bases. Trimming cost V 2 bases and J 6 bases; bases outside gene matches: 10. This CDR3 contains 16 residues. Germline V gene data show CDR1 as KGHSH and CDR2 as LQKENI. The CDR3 nucleotides read TGTGCCAGCTCACCAAATACCCCACAGGGGGTCGATACGCAGTATTTT. Its translation is CASSPNTPQGVDTQYF. The full variable domain, its missing parts supplied by reference TRBV18 and TRBJ2-3, is NAGVMQNPRHLVRRRGQEARLRCSPMKGHSHVYWYRQLPEEGLKFMVYLQKENIIDESGMPKERFSAEFPKEGPSILRIQQVVRGDSAAYFCASSPNTPQGVDTQYFGPGTRLTVL.

This clone was observed a single time. The V call is TRBV18, the J call TRBJ2-2; unclear D gene. The CDR3 covers 16 residues. V was pared by 3 bases and J by 2 bases, with 13 bases between. Germline V gene data show CDR1 as KGHSH and CDR2 as LQKENI. The CDR3 bases are TGTGCCAGCTCACCTACCGGGCTATTAAACACCGGGGAGCTGTTTTTT. It translates to CASSPTGLLNTGELFF.

V and J are TRBV5-1 and TRBJ1-6, with no clear D. Trimming left V 0 bases short and J 3 bases short, with 7 bases between. This CDR3 is built from 15 residues. Germline CDR1 reads SGHRS; CDR2 reads YFSETQ. CDR3 region: CASSLGAGYNSPLHF. The DNA for the CDR3 is TGCGCCAGCAGCTTGGGGGCAGGCTATAATTCACCCCTCCACTTT.

The chain couples TRBV30 to TRBJ2-1; D is perhaps TRBD1 or TRBD2 (5 bases each). The V gene lost 1 base and the J gene lost 4 bases, with 26 bases spanning the gap. Germline V CDR1 and CDR2: GTSNPN, SVGIG (reference sequence). The CDR3 length is 19 residues. CDR3 bases: TGTGCCTGGAGTGATCCCATGGGACGCTTTACTTCCGAATACAATGAGCAGTTCTTC. This codes for CAWSDPMGRFTSEYNEQFF.

This clone has a handful of counts. This same CDR3 is encoded by further DNA sequences in the sample. This chain uses TRBV18 with TRBJ1-1; 7 bases are a match to TRBD1. V dropped 6 bases and J dropped 0; count of bases not matched to a gene: 4. Germline values: CDR1 KGHSH, CDR2 LQKENI. The CDR3 runs 14 residues. The CDR3 DNA follows: TGTGCCAGCTCCCTTGGACAGGTGAACACTGAAGCTTTCTTT. Translated, it gives CASSLGQVNTEAFF.

This chain uses TRBV6-1 with TRBJ1-1; D is undetermined. V shed 4 bases and J shed 0 bases, with 9 bases lying between them. The CDR3 covers 14 residues. The V gene's germline CDR1 is MNHNS and CDR2 SASEGT. In DNA form, the CDR3 reads TGTGCCAGCAGTGTGGTACGGATGAACACTGAAGCTTTCTTT. Protein sequence: CASSVVRMNTEAFF.

The chain uses TRBV2 and TRBJ2-2, with 11 bases aligning to TRBD1. Germline loops: CDR1 SNHLY, CDR2 FYNNEI. This CDR3 contains 18 residues. J was trimmed by 2 bases and V by 1 base; bases with no gene match: 6. CDR3 coding DNA: TGTGCCAGCAGTGAAGTCCCCGGACAGGGGGCTAACACCGGGGAGCTGTTTTTT. Its protein is CASSEVPGQGANTGELFF.

The chain links TRBV7-2 to TRBJ1-5, with D possibly being TRBD1 (5 bases). The CDR3 contains 16 residues. The V gene's germline CDR1 is SGHTA and CDR2 FQGNSA. V was clipped by 0 bases and J by 3 bases, with 12 bases between them. This CDR3 reads CASSLAAQTVNQPQHF. Written as DNA, the CDR3 is TGTGCCAGCAGCTTAGCCGCGCAGACAGTCAATCAGCCCCAGCATTTT.